Listed below are T cell receptor beta chains from one sample, sequenced in a study of human T cells and chemical hapten exposure. TCRdb fed the RACE reads into MiXCR, producing one record per CDR3 protein. This table has 75,000 to 100,000 distinct CDR3 sequences, under 12% appearing once. This specimen was whole blood, taken in connection with sensitization to the hapten diphenylcyclopropenone (DPC). The origin of the receptors is a man aged 35-49 years with alopecia areata. Some clones in this sample may be carry-over from other donors' samples. Both conserved end residues are part of each CDR3. D genes are given only for firm matches. Clone size is stated in some rows and not others, as once, few, many or a class when expanded.

TRBJ2-3	TRBV10-3	TRBD1	once	CAISGIGQGAIDTQYF	TGTGCCATCAGTGGTATAGGACAGGGGGCAATAGATACGCAGTATTTT
TRBJ2-5	TRBV11-2	TRBD1	-	CASSLGPDREETQYF	TGTGCCAGCAGCTTAGGCCCTGACAGGGAAGAGACCCAGTACTTC
TRBJ2-5	TRBV7-9	TRBD2	few	CASSPGTSGTQETQYF	TGTGCCAGCAGCCCGGGGACTAGCGGGACCCAAGAGACCCAGTACTTC
TRBJ2-5	TRBV11-1	TRBD1	few	CASKPDRVQETQYF	TGTGCCAGCAAACCGGACAGGGTTCAAGAGACCCAGTACTTC
TRBJ1-1	TRBV7-2	TRBD1	-	CASSPGQGFMNTEAFF	TGTGCCAGCAGCCCGGGACAGGGGTTTATGAACACTGAAGCTTTCTTT
TRBJ2-3	TRBV7-9	TRBD2	-	CASSPPWGRGGDTDTQYF	TGTGCCAGCAGCCCCCCCTGGGGCCGGGGGGGAGACACAGATACGCAGTATTTT
TRBJ2-3	TRBV5-1	TRBD2	many	CASSFLGASGSDLSAPYF	TGCGCCAGCAGCTTTCTTGGAGCCAGCGGGAGCGACCTTAGCGCCCCGTATTTT
TRBJ2-1	TRBV29-1	TRBD2	-	CSVEDFRRTSGRNEQFF	TGCAGCGTTGAAGATTTCCGTCGAACTAGCGGTAGGAATGAGCAGTTCTTC
TRBJ2-7	TRBV28	-	few	CASSLSFPLPYEQYF	TGTGCCAGCAGTTTAAGTTTTCCATTACCCTACGAGCAGTACTTC
TRBJ2-3	TRBV9	-	few	CASSVVVADTQYF	TGTGCCAGCAGCGTAGTTGTGGCAGATACGCAGTATTTT
TRBJ2-4	TRBV6-2/TRBV6-3	-	few	CASSYGENSIQYF	TGTGCCAGCAGTTACGGGGAGAATAGCATTCAGTACTTC
TRBJ2-7	TRBV6-2/TRBV6-3	TRBD2	-	CASSYLAGHEQYF	TGTGCCAGCAGTTATCTAGCGGGACACGAGCAGTACTTC
TRBJ1-6	TRBV20-1	-	few	CSARLDSTNNNSPLHF	TGCAGTGCTAGACTCGATTCGACGAACAATAATTCACCCCTCCACTTT
TRBJ2-3	TRBV7-9	TRBD2	-	CASSLAGLAGAYGTDTQYF	TGTGCCAGCAGCTTAGCGGGACTAGCGGGCGCCTATGGCACAGATACGCAGTATTTT
TRBJ1-6	TRBV27	-	few	CATKSGGRGNSPLHF	TGTGCCACCAAGTCGGGGGGGCGAGGGAATTCACCCCTCCACTTT
TRBJ1-1	TRBV12-3/TRBV12-4	-	few	CASTLGQIFEAFF	TGTGCCAGCACCTTAGGACAGATTTTTGAAGCTTTCTTT
TRBJ2-1	TRBV12-3/TRBV12-4	TRBD1	few	CASRPGTGGGNEQFF	TGTGCCAGCAGACCCGGGACAGGGGGTGGCAATGAGCAGTTCTTC
TRBJ2-3	TRBV5-4	TRBD2	few	CASSFSGAGTDTQYF	TGTGCCAGCAGCTTTAGCGGGGCGGGTACAGATACGCAGTATTTT
TRBJ2-1	TRBV6-5	TRBD2	-	CASSPLAGPYNEQFF	TGTGCCAGCAGTCCACTAGCGGGGCCCTACAATGAGCAGTTCTTC
TRBJ2-7	TRBV6-5	TRBD1	many	CASSYGTGELSYEQYF	TGTGCCAGCAGTTACGGGACAGGGGAGCTTTCCTACGAGCAGTACTTC
TRBJ2-2	TRBV29-1	TRBD2	-	CSGGLASNTGELFF	TGCAGCGGGGGACTAGCGAGTAACACCGGGGAGCTGTTTTTT
TRBJ2-3	TRBV27	TRBD2	many	CASSSWTSGSTDTQYF	TGTGCCAGCAGTTCCTGGACTAGCGGGAGCACAGATACGCAGTATTTT
TRBJ2-1	TRBV4-3	-	-	CASSRFESGEQFF	TGCGCCAGCAGCCGGTTCGAGTCTGGTGAGCAGTTCTTC
TRBJ2-1	TRBV9	-	-	CASSVPKDNNEQFF	TGTGCCAGCAGCGTACCAAAGGATAACAATGAGCAGTTCTTC
TRBJ1-4	TRBV7-9	-	many	CASSFSGTDNEKLFF	TGTGCCAGCAGCTTTTCCGGGACCGACAATGAAAAACTGTTTTTT
TRBJ2-7	TRBV4-3	-	few	CASSRQDGQGEQYF	TGCGCCAGCAGCAGGCAGGACGGTCAGGGCGAGCAGTACTTC
TRBJ2-3	TRBV20-1	TRBD2	-	CSASGGRRDTQYF	TGCAGTGCTAGTGGCGGGAGGAGAGATACGCAGTATTTT
TRBJ2-5	TRBV29-1	TRBD1	-	CSVNRDRGTQGGRGTQYF	TGCAGCGTCAACCGGGACAGGGGGACCCAGGGGGGGAGGGGGACCCAGTACTTC
TRBJ2-5	TRBV12-3/TRBV12-4	-	few	CASSPPGYQETQYF	TGTGCCAGCAGTCCTCCGGGATATCAAGAGACCCAGTACTTC
TRBJ2-7	TRBV7-9	-	many	CASSVLVSYEQYF	TGTGCCAGCAGCGTCCTCGTCTCCTACGAGCAGTACTTC
TRBJ2-2	TRBV7-8	-	many	CASSLEETESYGELFF	TGTGCCAGCAGCTTAGAAGAGACAGAATCCTACGGGGAGCTGTTTTTT
TRBJ2-3	TRBV20-1	TRBD1	many	CSAGTDRGADTQYF	TGCAGTGCCGGTACGGACAGGGGCGCAGATACGCAGTATTTT
TRBJ2-3	TRBV28	-	many	CASSRRATVTSTDTQYF	TGTGCCAGCAGCCGGAGGGCCACGGTAACTAGCACAGATACGCAGTATTTT
TRBJ1-3	TRBV5-1	-	few	CASSFAGQAGNTIYF	TGCGCCAGCAGCTTCGCAGGGCAGGCTGGAAACACCATATATTTT
TRBJ1-2	TRBV29-1	TRBD1	many	CSVVTGGVDGYTF	TGCAGCGTTGTAACAGGGGGTGTCGATGGCTACACCTTC
TRBJ1-1	TRBV30	-	-	CAWSNPSEGNTEAFF	TGTGCCTGGAGTAACCCCTCGGAAGGGAACACTGAAGCTTTCTTT